These 11 T cell receptor beta chains were all obtained from the same sample, sequenced in a study of blood T cell repertoires in COVID-19. Libraries were prepared by immunoSEQ multiplex PCR; TCRdb keeps only in-frame clonotypes and omits some of them. The sample lists 130,000 to 150,000 clones; 65% to 90% were seen once. Sample: peripheral blood. The receptor source for this set is a man aged 60-69 years with active or convalescent COVID-19.

This chain links TRBV18 with TRBJ2-3; perhaps TRBD1 as D (5 bases). The germline V gene encodes CDR1 KGHSH and CDR2 LQKENI. The CDR3 is made up of 16 amino acids. Trimming pared 3 bases from V and 0 bases from J, leaving 13 bases between. CDR3 sequence (DNA): TGTGCCAGCTCACCGCTGCAGGGAACGAGCACAGATACGCAGTATTTT. Translating gives CASSPLQGTSTDTQYF.

V usage is TRBV4-3 and J usage is TRBJ1-4; D possibly corresponds to TRBD1 (6 bases). The CDR3 totals 14 residues. Germline CDR1 reads LGHNA; CDR2 reads YSLEER. The germline V and J ends were trimmed by 7 bases and 2 bases, with 11 bases remaining between them. CDR3 sequence (DNA): TGCGCCAGCAAAGATACAGGGACTAATGAAAAACTGTTTTTT. It is translated as CASKDTGTNEKLFF.

The chain employs TRBV6-5 and TRBJ1-5, with D possibly TRBD1 on 6 matching bases. There are 14 residues in the CDR3. Germline values: CDR1 MNHEY, CDR2 SVGAGI. The germline V and J ends were trimmed by 6 bases and 2 bases, with 11 bases remaining between them. CDR3 in amino acids: CASRPDSRNQPQHF. The DNA of the CDR3 is TGTGCCAGCAGGCCGGACAGCCGCAATCAGCCCCAGCATTTT.

V usage is TRBV10-1 and J usage is TRBJ2-3, with D possibly matching TRBD2 (6 bases). V lost 4 bases and J 3 bases, leaving 8 bases between the germline ends. Germline V gene data show CDR1 as WNHNN and CDR2 as SYGVQD (reference sequence). This CDR3 comprises 13 residues. The CDR3 protein is CASSGRGTDTQYF. The CDR3 DNA reads TGCGCCAGCAGTGGACGGGGGACAGATACGCAGTATTTT.

The count of this clone is one. The gene calls are TRBV19 and TRBJ2-2; a possible D gene is TRBD1 (6 bases). CDR3 size: 18 residues. V lost 4 bases, J lost 0 bases, and 18 bases lay in between. The germline V gene has CDR1 LNHDA and CDR2 SQIVND (reference sequence). The CDR3, as DNA: TGTGCCAGTAGTACCCAACCATTACAGGGCCCGAACACCGGGGAGCTGTTTTTT. Translated, it gives CASSTQPLQGPNTGELFF. The whole variable domain, remainder taken from reference TRBV19 and TRBJ2-2, is DGGITQSPKYLFRKEGQNVTLSCEQNLNHDAMYWYRQDPGQGLRLIYYSQIVNDFQKGDIAEGYSVSREKKESFPLTVTSAQKNPTAFYLCASSTQPLQGPNTGELFFGEGSRLTVL.

V gene TRBV6-6 combines with J gene TRBJ1-2, with 12 nucleotides matching TRBD1. Germline V lookup: CDR1 MNHNY, CDR2 SVGAGI (reference sequence). This CDR3 region has 14 residues. The junction had 3 bases not matched to a gene; V was cut back by 4 bases and J by 6 bases. The CDR3 coding sequence is TGTGCCAGCAGTTTGGGACAGGGGGCTGATGGCTACACCTTC. It yields the protein CASSLGQGADGYTF.

This chain uses TRBV7-9 with TRBJ2-2; the match to TRBD1 covers 7 bases. The germline CDR1 and CDR2 sequences are SEHNR and FQNEAQ (reference sequence). The CDR3 is made up of 17 amino acids. The trim removed 3 bases at V and 3 bases at J, leaving 10 bases unmatched. This chain's CDR3 is CASSFWKNRGHTGELFF. For the CDR3, the DNA is TGTGCCAGCAGCTTTTGGAAAAACAGGGGACACACCGGGGAGCTGTTTTTT.

The rearrangement joins TRBV6-2 or TRBV6-3 to TRBJ1-1, with TRBD1 identical over 7 bases. CDR3 length equals 17 residues. V trimming: 2 bases; J trimming: 1 base; junction bases outside the gene matches: 10. Germline lookup yields CDR1 MNHEY and CDR2 SVGEGT. CDR3 residues: CASSYATGAPKNTEAFF. For the CDR3, the DNA is TGTGCCAGCAGTTACGCCACAGGGGCGCCGAAGAACACTGAAGCTTTCTTT.

The chain combines TRBV14 with TRBJ2-7; 9 bases are shared with TRBD1. Trimming took 4 bases from V and 5 from J; bases not matched to a gene: 9. This CDR3 region has 15 residues. Germline loops: CDR1 SGHDN, CDR2 FVKESK. The CDR3, as DNA: TGTGCCAGCAGCCCCCAGGACAGGGGCAGGGACGAGCAGTACTTC. It specifies CASSPQDRGRDEQYF.

This sequence joins TRBV29-1 and TRBJ2-2; TRBD2 matches at 7 bases. J was trimmed by 2 bases and V by 7 bases; bases with no gene match: 7. There are 14 residues in the CDR3. Germline-derived CDR1 and CDR2 are SQVTM and ANQGSEA. CDR3 region: CSGTSASNTGELFF. In DNA, the CDR3 is TGCAGCGGCACTAGCGCCTCCAACACCGGGGAGCTGTTTTTT.

This clone was counted a few times. This chain links TRBV7-2 with TRBJ1-1; 8 bases are a match to TRBD1. Trimming at V came to 3 bases and at J to 2 bases, leaving 5 bases not matched to a gene. The CDR3 consists of 15 residues. CDR1 is SGHTA and CDR2 is FQGNSA in the germline V gene. CDR3 protein: CASSFPQGANTEAFF. As DNA, the CDR3 is TGTGCCAGCAGCTTCCCTCAGGGGGCAAACACTGAAGCTTTCTTT. Full variable domain (remainder filled in from reference TRBV7-2 and TRBJ1-1): GAGVSQSPSNKVTEKGKDVELRCDPISGHTALYWYRQSLGQGLEFLIYFQGNSAPDKSGLPSDRFSAERTGGSVSTLTIQRTQQEDSAVYLCASSFPQGANTEAFFGQGTRLTVV.